The T cell receptor (beta chain) under discussion was sequenced for a study of identifying expanded T cells in peripheral blood (dated by TCRdb to the late 2010s). General notes on the study: Separate aliquots of the same genomic DNA pool were sequenced to produce technical replicates, and four replicates were compared in pairs. The paper's findings and limits, for the study overall: Across all healthy-donor time intervals, the beta-binomial model significantly lowered both the number of clones called differentially abundant and the false-positive rate. Between technical replicates the binomial model flagged approximately 1.2 differentially abundant clones, whereas over around 2 weeks the binomial model flagged about 16.4 and over approximately four weeks 19 to 20. For all healthy donors, the variance in clone template counts between two-week samples rose significantly as total template count increased. The authors expected that over much longer intervals, such as months to years, biological variance in healthy repertoires might increase even further.

During the collection period, no immune events, such as infections, were documented for the healthy donors. Time-dependent variance in a beta-binomial model of T-cell clone differential abundance was calibrated using healthy-donor blood repertoires as a training cohort. The training cohort comprised 10 healthy donors, 3 female and 7 male. An age range of about 29 to 65 years, with an average of about 45 years, was recorded for the donors. Whole blood was collected from each healthy donor at three time points spaced two weeks apart and obtained from a commercial supplier. For immunosequencing, genomic DNA was extracted from whole blood that had not been sorted. Remarks on this clone: Its antigen is currently not known. No qualities accompany the bases; no much larger clone lies one base away.

TCRbeta CDR3 regions were profiled with the immunoSEQ Assay using bias-controlled multiplex PCR amplification of genomic DNA. The study's processing was this. To quantify the absolute abundance of each unique TCRbeta CDR3 region, the sequences were collapsed and filtered. Two models were used to test differential abundance: a binomial model (Fisher-equivalent) and a beta-binomial model that adds time-dependent variance fitted from healthy donors. Clones with fewer than 5 combined templates were removed, and a clone was called differentially abundant if the clone's Benjamini-Hochberg FDR was below 0.01. In the beta-binomial model, variance was expressed as a function of the total template count across the two samples, in the form v = (b*log(k)+a)^2. In TCRdb, the immuneACCESS table is reduced to in-frame sequences with V and J assigned. These tables do not hold every clone; where another copy was compared, an unresolved V gene accounts for under half, and the others remain unexplained. From that table come the V and J calls and clone size; the DNA was used to work out D and trimming. The sample table records around 90,000 clones; about 87% of these occur just once. The top ten clonotypes cover around 3.6% of the sample.

The CDR3 holds 12 amino acids from the cysteine to the phenylalanine. Here the CDR3 DNA is all that survives: 36 bases in frame from base 1. The germline V gene (reference sequence) gives CDR1 as MNHEY and CDR2 as SMNVEV. V and J are truncated by 9 bases and 0 bases respectively, leaving an intervening sequence of 8 bases. This chain is built from TRBV27 and TRBJ1-1; the D gene lacks a confident call. The sequence was collected from a person aged 18 to 70 in good health. Sequenced: blood. The CDR3 corresponds to CASYGLNTEAFF. At the DNA level, the sequence is TGTGCCAGTTACGGGCTGAACACTGAAGCTTTCTTT.